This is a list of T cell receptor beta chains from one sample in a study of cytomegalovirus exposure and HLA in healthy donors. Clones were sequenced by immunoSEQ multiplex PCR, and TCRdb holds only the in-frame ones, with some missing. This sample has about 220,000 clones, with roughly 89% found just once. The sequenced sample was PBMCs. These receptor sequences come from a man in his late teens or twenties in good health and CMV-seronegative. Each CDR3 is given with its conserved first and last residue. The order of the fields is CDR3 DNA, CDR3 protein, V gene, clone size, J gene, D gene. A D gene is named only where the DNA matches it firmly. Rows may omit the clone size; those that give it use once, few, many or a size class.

cdr3_nt: TGTGCCTGGAGTCGGGACTACCCGGCGCAGTATTTT
cdr3_aa: CAWSRDYPAQYF
v_call: TRBV30
clone_size: -
j_call: TRBJ2-3
d_call: TRBD2

cdr3_nt: TGTGCCAGCACGAGGACTAGCCCGGCAGATACGCAGTATTTT
cdr3_aa: CASTRTSPADTQYF
v_call: TRBV6-5
clone_size: -
j_call: TRBJ2-3
d_call: TRBD2

cdr3_nt: TGTGCCAGCAGCTCAGGACGACAGGGGAGGGGAGAGACCCAGTACTTC
cdr3_aa: CASSSGRQGRGETQYF
v_call: TRBV11-2
clone_size: -
j_call: TRBJ2-5
d_call: -

cdr3_nt: TGTGCCAGCAGCTTACCTGGACAGGCCCTCACCGGGGAGCTGTTTTTT
cdr3_aa: CASSLPGQALTGELFF
v_call: TRBV5-6
clone_size: -
j_call: TRBJ2-2
d_call: TRBD1

cdr3_nt: TGTGCCAGCAGCTCTCGACTAGTTTCTGAGCAGTTCTTC
cdr3_aa: CASSSRLVSEQFF
v_call: TRBV9
clone_size: -
j_call: TRBJ2-1
d_call: -

cdr3_nt: TGTGCCAGCAGTATCAGGGATCGGCACTCCTACGAGCAGTACTTC
cdr3_aa: CASSIRDRHSYEQYF
v_call: TRBV28
clone_size: few
j_call: TRBJ2-7
d_call: -

cdr3_nt: TGTGCCAGCAGCTCCCCGGGACTAGCGGGAGAGGTCACCGGGGAGCTGTTTTTT
cdr3_aa: CASSSPGLAGEVTGELFF
v_call: TRBV5-6
clone_size: -
j_call: TRBJ2-2
d_call: TRBD2

cdr3_nt: TGTGCCAGCAGCTTACGTGGGGAGGGAGGCTATGGCTACACCTTC
cdr3_aa: CASSLRGEGGYGYTF
v_call: TRBV7-8
clone_size: -
j_call: TRBJ1-2
d_call: -

cdr3_nt: TGCGCCAGCAGCTTGGACAGGGTCAGCGGCGAGCAGTACTTC
cdr3_aa: CASSLDRVSGEQYF
v_call: TRBV5-1
clone_size: -
j_call: TRBJ2-7
d_call: -

cdr3_nt: TGTGCCAGCAGTAGGGGGGGTAACGAGCAGTACTTC
cdr3_aa: CASSRGGNEQYF
v_call: TRBV27
clone_size: -
j_call: TRBJ2-7
d_call: -

cdr3_nt: TGTGCCAGCAACTGGGGGTATCGGACAGCGAACACCGGGGAGCTGTTTTTT
cdr3_aa: CASNWGYRTANTGELFF
v_call: TRBV28
clone_size: -
j_call: TRBJ2-2
d_call: -

cdr3_nt: TGTGCCAGCAGCGGTATCAACAGGGGAACCTACGAGCAGTACTTC
cdr3_aa: CASSGINRGTYEQYF
v_call: TRBV11-2
clone_size: -
j_call: TRBJ2-7
d_call: TRBD1

cdr3_nt: TGTGCCAGCAGCCGGACAGGGGCGGAGGAGCAGTACTTC
cdr3_aa: CASSRTGAEEQYF
v_call: TRBV6-1
clone_size: -
j_call: TRBJ2-7
d_call: TRBD1

cdr3_nt: TGTGCCAGCAGCCACCTCTCGACTATATACAATGAGCAGTTCTTC
cdr3_aa: CASSHLSTIYNEQFF
v_call: TRBV6-6
clone_size: -
j_call: TRBJ2-1
d_call: -

cdr3_nt: TGTGCCAGCAGCGCGATATCTAGCGGACCTTACAATGAGCAGTTCTTC
cdr3_aa: CASSAISSGPYNEQFF
v_call: TRBV2
clone_size: -
j_call: TRBJ2-1
d_call: TRBD2

cdr3_nt: TGCGCCAGCAGCCAAGAAGGCCTAGCGGCTTACAATGAGCAGTTCTTC
cdr3_aa: CASSQEGLAAYNEQFF
v_call: TRBV4-3
clone_size: -
j_call: TRBJ2-1
d_call: TRBD2

cdr3_nt: TGTGCCAGCAACAAACTAGCGGGGTCCTACGAGCAGTACTTC
cdr3_aa: CASNKLAGSYEQYF
v_call: TRBV27
clone_size: -
j_call: TRBJ2-7
d_call: TRBD2

cdr3_nt: TGCAGTTTTGACAGTACCACTGAAGCTTTCTTT
cdr3_aa: CSFDSTTEAFF
v_call: TRBV29-1
clone_size: -
j_call: TRBJ1-1
d_call: -

cdr3_nt: TGTGCCAGCAACCCGGACTGGGCCTCCCACAATGAGCAGTTCTTC
cdr3_aa: CASNPDWASHNEQFF
v_call: TRBV2
clone_size: -
j_call: TRBJ2-1
d_call: -

cdr3_nt: TGTGCCAGCAGCTTAGGCCGGGACACCGGGGAGCTGTTTTTT
cdr3_aa: CASSLGRDTGELFF
v_call: TRBV7-8
clone_size: -
j_call: TRBJ2-2
d_call: -

cdr3_nt: TGTGCCAGCGCCAGTGGGGGCGATACGGAGCCCCAGCATTTT
cdr3_aa: CASASGGDTEPQHF
v_call: TRBV21-1
clone_size: once
j_call: TRBJ1-5
d_call: -

cdr3_nt: TGTGCCAGCAGCGCACTAGCGGGGCCCTCTGATACGCAGTATTTT
cdr3_aa: CASSALAGPSDTQYF
v_call: TRBV13
clone_size: -
j_call: TRBJ2-3
d_call: TRBD2

cdr3_nt: TGTGCCAGCAGCTTAGCCCGGGTGGGAGGCACAGATACGCAGTATTTT
cdr3_aa: CASSLARVGGTDTQYF
v_call: TRBV7-2
clone_size: -
j_call: TRBJ2-3
d_call: -

cdr3_nt: TGTGCCAGCAGCTATGCGGGGCCTAAGTACAATGAGCAGTTCTTC
cdr3_aa: CASSYAGPKYNEQFF
v_call: TRBV14
clone_size: -
j_call: TRBJ2-1
d_call: -

cdr3_nt: TGTGCCAGCAGGTCAACAGGGAACGAGCAGTACTTC
cdr3_aa: CASRSTGNEQYF
v_call: TRBV6-1
clone_size: -
j_call: TRBJ2-7
d_call: -